This T cell receptor beta chain stems from a study of blood T cell repertoires in COVID-19. The germline CDR1 and CDR2 sequences are LNHNV and YYDKDF (reference sequence). The CDR3 is 16 residues long. The trim removed 1 base at V and 11 bases at J, leaving 11 bases unmatched. Here immunoSEQ multiplex PCR was the method, and the copy in TCRdb shows in-frame clones only, minus some. The sample consists of about 250,000 clones, roughly nine tenths of them appearing once. Enrolled through a virtual design, the participants were between 18 and 89 years of age and came from about two dozen US areas. Donors of Cohort 3 who recovered were those that had two negative PCRs, clearance, or symptom resolution.

Sequences were obtained from PBMCs or T cells enriched from blood (not recorded which). The chain carries TRBV15 and TRBJ1-1; 12 bases align to TRBD1. This receptor was obtained from a woman between 18 and 29 years old who had recovered from COVID-19. This chain's CDR3 is CATSRGVGTGGTGAFF. The CDR3, as DNA: TGTGCCACCAGCAGAGGGGTCGGGACAGGGGGCACGGGGGCTTTCTTT. Together with reference TRBV15 and TRBJ1-1, the CDR3 gives the full variable domain: DAMVIQNPRYQVTQFGKPVTLSCSQTLNHNVMYWYQQKSSQAPKLLFHYYDKDFNNEADTPDNFQSRRPNTSFCFLDIRSPGLGDTAMYLCATSRGVGTGGTGAFFGQGTRLTVV.